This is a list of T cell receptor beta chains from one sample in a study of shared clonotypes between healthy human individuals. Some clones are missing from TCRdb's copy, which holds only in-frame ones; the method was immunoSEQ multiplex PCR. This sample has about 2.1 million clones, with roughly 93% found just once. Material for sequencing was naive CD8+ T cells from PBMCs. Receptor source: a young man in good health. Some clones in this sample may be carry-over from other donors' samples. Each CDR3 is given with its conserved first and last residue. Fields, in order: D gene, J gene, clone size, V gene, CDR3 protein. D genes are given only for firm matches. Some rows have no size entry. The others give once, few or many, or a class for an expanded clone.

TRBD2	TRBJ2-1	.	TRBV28	CASIAGTFLGNEQFF
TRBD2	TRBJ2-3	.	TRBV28	CASSLRGGRSTDTQYF
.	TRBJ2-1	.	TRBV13	CASSSPETGASLQFF
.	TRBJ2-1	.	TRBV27	CASSYTSYINEQFF
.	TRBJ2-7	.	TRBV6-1	CASSAQVDYEQYF
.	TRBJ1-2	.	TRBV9	CASGFRGEDYGYTF
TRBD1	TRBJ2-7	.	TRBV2	CASSYPTGGLLHEQYF
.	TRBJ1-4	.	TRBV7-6	CASSRSGLPRTEEKLFF
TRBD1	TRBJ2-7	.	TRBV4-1	CASSQDRRGQGAYEQYF
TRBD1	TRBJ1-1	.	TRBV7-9	CASSLARRDRVTEAFF
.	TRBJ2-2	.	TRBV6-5	CASSNGQNTGELFF
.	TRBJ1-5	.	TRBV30	CAWSVMSRGQPQHF
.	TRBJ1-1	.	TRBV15	CATSRDRRGTEAFF
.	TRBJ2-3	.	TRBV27	CASSSHWGVSTDTQYF
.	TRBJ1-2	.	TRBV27	CASSPRTGHYGYTF
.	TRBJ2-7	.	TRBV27	CASSFIGGRSYEQYF
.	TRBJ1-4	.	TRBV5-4	CASSLDRTNEKLFF
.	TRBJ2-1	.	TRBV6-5	CASSSLGVSSYNEQFF
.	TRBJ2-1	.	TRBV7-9	CASSLAPPFEQFF
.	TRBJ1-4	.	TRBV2	CASSPPRSMVINEKLFF
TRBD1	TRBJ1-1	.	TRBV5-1	CASSAGQGLPNTEAFF
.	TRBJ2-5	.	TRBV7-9	CASSPGLGGLLETQYF
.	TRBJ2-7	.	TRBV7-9	CASSLTGAYVDEQYF
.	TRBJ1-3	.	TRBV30	CAWSVGISGNTIYF
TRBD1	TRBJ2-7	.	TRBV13	CANSDRGFHEQYF
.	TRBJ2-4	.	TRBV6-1	CASSEEASMGAKNIQYF
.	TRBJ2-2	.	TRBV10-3	CAISEIPASGSGELFF
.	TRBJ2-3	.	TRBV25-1	CASSAGTDTQYF
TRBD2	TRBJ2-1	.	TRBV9	CASSAGTSYNEQFF
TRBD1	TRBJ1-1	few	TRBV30	CAWSTGALFERAEAFF
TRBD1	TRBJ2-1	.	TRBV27	CASSLGTGGAGQFF
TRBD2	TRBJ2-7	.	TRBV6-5	CASSTIAGGYYEQYF
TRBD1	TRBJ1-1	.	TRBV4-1	CASSQTGQPNTEAFF
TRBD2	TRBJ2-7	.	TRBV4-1	CASSLGTSEYGEQYF
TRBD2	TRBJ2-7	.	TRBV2	CASSESRLAGPYEQYF
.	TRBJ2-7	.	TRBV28	CASSPRASSPEQYF
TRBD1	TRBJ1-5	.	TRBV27	CASGGVGTGRQPQHF
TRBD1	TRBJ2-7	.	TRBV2	CASRRRQGDSYEQYF
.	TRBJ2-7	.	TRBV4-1	CASSQGGGASSYEQYF
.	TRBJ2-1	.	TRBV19	CASSIKADNEQFF
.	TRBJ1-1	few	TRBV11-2	CASGPVEAFF
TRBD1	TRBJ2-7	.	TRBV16	CASSPGTAYERLEQYF
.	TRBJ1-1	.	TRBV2	CASSDEVGGTLKMMIAFF
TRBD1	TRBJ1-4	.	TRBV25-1	CASSENRAGTGREKLFF
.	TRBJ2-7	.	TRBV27	CASSLQGGDEQYF
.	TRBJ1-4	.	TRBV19	CASSIWGRDEKLFF
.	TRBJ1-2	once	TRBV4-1	CASSQGPDPLYGYTF
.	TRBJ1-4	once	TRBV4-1	CASSQDHGQPNEKLFF
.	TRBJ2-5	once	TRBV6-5	CASSYSEQGGETQYF